The 11 T cell receptor beta chains given below trace back to one sample, sequenced in a study of shared clonotypes between healthy human individuals. The data were produced by immunoSEQ multiplex PCR, yet TCRdb's version contains in-frame clones alone and is incomplete. The sample has approximately 810,000 clones, 80% to 95% seen once; the top ten hold less than 25%. Terminally differentiated effector memory CD45RA+ cells were left out of the naive CD8 fraction, which was CD45RO-negative and positively selected for CCR7. The sample consisted of naive CD8+ T cells sorted from blood. Receptor source: a young man in good health.

CDR3 sequence: CASSVGEIFGEQYF. CDR3 bases: TGTGCCAGCAGCGTAGGGGAGATTTTTGGCGAGCAGTACTTC. This rearrangement joins TRBV9 to TRBJ2-7, with TRBD2 as a possible D gene (5 bases). This CDR3 contains 14 residues. The germline V gene has CDR1 SGDLS and CDR2 YYNGEE. V was shortened by 0 bases and J by 6 bases, with 13 bases between the two germline ends.

V gene TRBV5-1 combines with J gene TRBJ2-5; 13 bases are a match to TRBD2. CDR1 is SGHRS, CDR2 YFSETQ, per germline. Germline trimming cut 2 bases from V and 4 bases from J; bases unmatched to any gene: 5. The CDR3 extends over 16 amino acids. The CDR3 sequence is CASSLGLAGDRETQYF. As DNA, the CDR3 is TGCGCCAGCAGCTTAGGACTAGCGGGAGACCGAGAGACCCAGTACTTC. Together with reference TRBV5-1 and TRBJ2-5, the CDR3 gives the full variable domain: KAGVTQTPRYLIKTRGQQVTLSCSPISGHRSVSWYQQTPGQGLQFLFEYFSETQRNKGNFPGRFSGRQFSNSRSEMNVSTLELGDSALYLCASSLGLAGDRETQYFGPGTRLLVL.

Regarding this clone: Other DNA sequences of this sample code for an identical CDR3. The V gene is TRBV9, the J gene TRBJ2-7; possibly TRBD2 for D (6 bases). V was trimmed by 5 bases and J by 6 bases, leaving 12 bases between them. CDR3 length: 12 residues. Germline V gives CDR1 SGDLS, CDR2 YYNGEE. CDR3 protein: CASSPGGLEQYF. The CDR3 region has the DNA TGTGCCAGCAGTCCTGGGGGACTCGAGCAGTACTTC.

This sequence joins TRBV6-1 and TRBJ1-5, with unresolved D. This CDR3 spans 15 amino acids. Germline CDR1 is MNHNS and CDR2 is SASEGT. Trimming took 6 bases from V and 0 from J, leaving 12 bases between them. The CDR3 is CASRKIWNSNQPQHF. CDR3 bases: TGTGCCAGCAGGAAAATATGGAATAGCAATCAGCCCCAGCATTTT.

This chain joins TRBV7-2 and TRBJ2-3, with 7 bases matching TRBD1. The CDR3 totals 18 residues. Germline V gives CDR1 SGHTA, CDR2 FQGNSA. Trimming at V came to 5 bases and at J to 3 bases, leaving 17 bases not matched to a gene. CDR3 DNA: TGTGCCAGCAGCCCCTCACCGGGACAGAGGAAAAGAACAGATACGCAGTATTTT. Translation gives CASSPSPGQRKRTDTQYF. The full variable domain, completed using reference TRBV7-2 and TRBJ2-3, is GAGVSQSPSNKVTEKGKDVELRCDPISGHTALYWYRQSLGQGLEFLIYFQGNSAPDKSGLPSDRFSAERTGGSVSTLTIQRTQQEDSAVYLCASSPSPGQRKRTDTQYFGPGTRLTVL.

About this clone itself: The same CDR3 also results from other DNA sequences found in this sample. The rearrangement uses TRBV11-2 and TRBJ2-7; D gene unclear. V was trimmed by 3 bases and J by 2 bases, leaving 5 bases between them. CDR3 length equals 12 residues. The germline V gene encodes CDR1 SGHAT and CDR2 FQNNGV. This CDR3 is CASSFRPYEQYF. Here the CDR3 DNA reads TGTGCCAGCAGCTTCCGGCCCTACGAGCAGTACTTC.

The rearrangement joins TRBV6-6 to TRBJ2-7; D is perhaps TRBD1 (6 bases). V shed 2 bases and J shed 0 bases, with 8 bases lying between them. This CDR3 comprises 14 residues. Germline assignment: CDR1 MNHNY and CDR2 SVGAGI (reference sequence). The CDR3 nucleotides are TGTGCCAGCAGTTACATAGGGGGCTCCTACGAGCAGTACTTC. Translating gives CASSYIGGSYEQYF.

In this sample, this clone turned up once. The chain links TRBV5-1 to TRBJ2-7; tentatively, D is TRBD1 or TRBD2 (5 bases each). Germline CDR1 and CDR2: SGHRS and YFSETQ. The ends were cut back, 3 bases at V and 0 bases at J, with 10 bases in the middle. CDR3 size: 14 residues. The CDR3 sequence: CASSWGRSSYEQYF. DNA for the CDR3: TGCGCCAGCAGCTGGGGACGGAGCTCCTACGAGCAGTACTTC.

The rearrangement joins TRBV4-3 to TRBJ2-7, with D maybe TRBD2 (5 bases). Trimming cost V 0 bases and J 1 base, with 13 bases left between them. The germline V gene has CDR1 LGHNA and CDR2 YSLEER. This CDR3 region has 16 residues. This CDR3 is CASSQDSAGNSYEQYF. CDR3 coding DNA: TGCGCCAGCAGCCAAGATTCCGCCGGGAATTCCTACGAGCAGTACTTC.

The genes are TRBV29-1 and TRBJ2-1; 7 nucleotides match TRBD2. This CDR3 has 14 amino acids. With 4 bases clipped from V and 9 bases from J, the junction kept 12 bases outside the gene matches. Per the germline V gene, CDR1 is SQVTM and CDR2 is ANQGSEA. The CDR3 sequence: CSVGAGVGVAEQFF. The CDR3 DNA is TGCAGCGTTGGTGCGGGAGTCGGTGTGGCTGAGCAGTTCTTC.

V usage is TRBV5-4 and J usage is TRBJ2-6; D remains ambiguous. Germline lookup yields CDR1 SGHNT and CDR2 YYREEE (reference sequence). CDR3 length equals 15 residues. V was trimmed by 5 bases and J by 0 bases, leaving 9 bases between them. CDR3 coding DNA: TGTGCCAGCAGTTCAAGTATCTCTGGGGCCAACGTCCTGACTTTC. Protein: CASSSSISGANVLTF.